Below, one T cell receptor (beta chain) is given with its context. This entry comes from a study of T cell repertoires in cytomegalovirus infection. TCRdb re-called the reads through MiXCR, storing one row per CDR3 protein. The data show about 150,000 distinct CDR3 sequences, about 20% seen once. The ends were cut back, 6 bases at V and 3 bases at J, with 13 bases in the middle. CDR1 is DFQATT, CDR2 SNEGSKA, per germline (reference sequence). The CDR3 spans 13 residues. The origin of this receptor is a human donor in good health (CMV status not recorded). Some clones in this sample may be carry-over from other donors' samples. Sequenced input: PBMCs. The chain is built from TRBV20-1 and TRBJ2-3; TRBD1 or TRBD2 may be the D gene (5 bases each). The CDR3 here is CSAIRDRTDTQYF. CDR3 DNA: TGCAGTGCCATCCGGGACCGGACAGATACGCAGTATTTT.